Listed below are T cell receptor beta chains from one sample, sequenced in a study of blood T cell repertoires in COVID-19. Profiled with immunoSEQ multiplex PCR; TCRdb holds only in-frame clones, not every one. The table has more than 150,000 clones, around 87% seen once. The sample was peripheral blood. These receptors all come from a man between 35 and 55 years old with active or convalescent COVID-19. Both conserved end residues are part of each CDR3. Each record gives: V gene, clone size, D gene, J gene, CDR3 DNA, CDR3 protein. D genes are given only for firm matches. Part of the rows lack a size; the others show once, few, many or a class for expanded clones.

TRBV7-2	NA	NA	TRBJ1-1	TGTGCCAGCAGCTTGGGGGCACTTGAAGCTTTCTTT	CASSLGALEAFF
TRBV9	few	NA	TRBJ1-1	TGTGCCAGCAGCGTAGGAACAGCCTCAATGATGAACACTGAAGCTTTCTTT	CASSVGTASMMNTEAFF
TRBV11-2	NA	TRBD1	TRBJ1-6	TGTGCCAGCAGCAAGGAACGACAGGGGGTGTATAATTCACCCCTCCACTTT	CASSKERQGVYNSPLHF
TRBV6-5	NA	TRBD1	TRBJ2-7	TGTGCCAGCAGAAGGGACAGGGGATACGAGCAGTACTTC	CASRRDRGYEQYF
TRBV3-1/TRBV3-2	few	NA	TRBJ1-6	TGTGCCAGCAGCCAAGCCAGGTCAACTAATTCACCCCTCCACTTT	CASSQARSTNSPLHF
TRBV6-2/TRBV6-3	NA	TRBD1	TRBJ1-2	TGTGCCAGCAGTTACAGCCATCTTCCGGGACAGGGAGGCGGTGGCTACACCTTC	CASSYSHLPGQGGGGYTF
TRBV30	NA	NA	TRBJ1-2	TGTGCCTGGAGTGTAAGTAGAGGCGGCTACACCTTC	CAWSVSRGGYTF
TRBV18	NA	NA	TRBJ1-1	TGTGCCAGCTCACCTAAAGGACAAAACACTGAAGCTTTCTTT	CASSPKGQNTEAFF
TRBV30	NA	NA	TRBJ1-6	TGTGCCTCCGACTACAGGGCTAGTGGTTCACCCCTCCACTTT	CASDYRASGSPLHF
TRBV5-4	NA	TRBD1	TRBJ1-1	TGTGCCAGCAGCTTGGGAGGGGGCAGGGAAACTGAAGCTTTCTTT	CASSLGGGRETEAFF